These 22 T cell receptor beta chains originate from one sample sequenced in a study of radiation and T cells in renal cell carcinoma. Treatment reported: treatment-naive control, cytoreductive nephrectomy. Method: immunoSEQ multiplex PCR; TCRdb's copy keeps in-frame clones and lacks some. The table includes some 25,000 clones, 55% to 70% detected once. Sample: tumor tissue, taken from a patient whose treatment was nephrectomy without radiotherapy. The receptors were sampled from a middle-aged man with renal cell carcinoma.

V gene TRBV7-8 combines with J gene TRBJ2-1; 7 positions match TRBD2. The CDR3 totals 13 residues. From germline, CDR1 is SGHVS and CDR2 FQNEAQ. The V and J ends lost 2 bases and 10 bases, in that order; junction bases with no gene match: 5. This CDR3 is CASSLTGAGEQFF. The CDR3 bases are TGTGCCAGCAGCTTAACGGGAGCGGGGGAGCAGTTCTTC.

This chain links TRBV19 with TRBJ1-4, with D perhaps TRBD1 (6 bases). V was trimmed by 1 base and J by 3 bases, leaving 12 bases between them. Germline V gene data show CDR1 as LNHDA and CDR2 as SQIVND (reference sequence). The CDR3 extends over 16 amino acids. CDR3 nucleotides: TGTGCCAGTAGTATAGTCCTGACAGGCTCTAATGAAAAACTGTTTTTT. Its translation is CASSIVLTGSNEKLFF.

The CDR3: CASSSGLAGALRYEQYV. CDR3 in DNA: TGTGCCAGCAGTTCAGGACTAGCGGGGGCCCTTAGGTACGAGCAGTACGTC. V is TRBV6-8 and J is TRBJ2-7, with 13 bases aligning to TRBD2. The CDR3 runs 17 residues. The trim removed 4 bases at V and 4 bases at J, leaving 10 bases unmatched. Germline assignment: CDR1 MNHGY and CDR2 SAAAGT.

The chain recombines TRBV6-1 with TRBJ2-6; D remains unclear. CDR1 is MNHNS and CDR2 is SASEGT in the germline V gene. This CDR3 is 13 amino acids long. Trimming left V 7 bases short and J 1 base short, with 5 bases between. CDR3 residues: CASTQSGANVLTF. The CDR3, as DNA: TGTGCCAGCACCCAATCTGGGGCCAACGTCCTGACTTTC.

The chain carries TRBV7-6 and TRBJ2-1, with TRBD1 as a possible D gene (6 bases). Trimming shortened V by 5 bases and J by 3 bases, and 14 bases separated the two germline ends. CDR3 length: 15 amino acids. From germline, CDR1 is SGHVS and CDR2 FNYEAQ. CDR3 sequence reads: CASSPQGGFYNEQFF. CDR3 nucleotide sequence: TGTGCCAGCAGCCCACAAGGGGGATTCTACAATGAGCAGTTCTTC.

The V and J genes are TRBV28 and TRBJ1-1; D is uncertain. Germline CDR1 reads MDHEN; CDR2 reads SYDVKM. The CDR3 spans 11 residues. CDR3 residues: CSTQENTEAFF. The CDR3 region has the DNA TGTTCCACCCAGGAGAACACTGAAGCTTTCTTT. Supplemented by reference TRBV28 and TRBJ1-1, the full variable domain reads DVKVTQSSRYLVKRTGEKVFLECVQDMDHENMFWYRQDPGLGLRLIYFSYDVKMKEKGDIPEGYSVSREKKERFSLILESASTNQTSMYLCSTQENTEAFFGQGTRLTVV.

The rearrangement links TRBV13 to TRBJ2-1; no firm D call. Trimming left V 2 bases short and J 3 bases short, with 5 bases between. This CDR3 is 13 amino acids long. CDR1 is PRHDT, CDR2 FYEKMQ, per germline (reference sequence). The DNA for the CDR3 is TGTGCCAGCAGCTTAAGGGACTACAATGAGCAGTTCTTC. This encodes CASSLRDYNEQFF.

The chain links TRBV18 to TRBJ2-3, with TRBD2 matching 9 bases. After removal of 3 bases from V and 6 bases from J, the junction contained 4 bases not matched to a gene. Per germline, CDR1 KGHSH and CDR2 LQKENI. CDR3 length: 14 amino acids. The CDR3: CASSPGLAPDTQYF. DNA of the CDR3: TGTGCCAGCTCACCGGGACTAGCCCCCGATACGCAGTATTTT. Variable domain in full (rest from reference TRBV18 and TRBJ2-3): NAGVMQNPRHLVRRRGQEARLRCSPMKGHSHVYWYRQLPEEGLKFMVYLQKENIIDESGMPKERFSAEFPKEGPSILRIQQVVRGDSAAYFCASSPGLAPDTQYFGPGTRLTVL.

V and J are TRBV11-2 and TRBJ2-2; D perhaps matches TRBD1 (6 bases). The V gene lost 2 bases and the J gene lost 7 bases, with 14 bases spanning the gap. The CDR3 runs to 15 residues. Germline assignment: CDR1 SGHAT and CDR2 FQNNGV. The DNA for the CDR3 is TGTGCCAGCAGCTTACAGCAGGGGCTGGGCGGGGAGCTGTTTTTT. Translating gives CASSLQQGLGGELFF.

This clone was picked up one time. The chain carries TRBV4-3 and TRBJ2-5, with no clear D. Trimming pared 1 base from V and 3 bases from J, leaving 6 bases between. From germline, CDR1 is LGHNA and CDR2 YSLEER. The length of the CDR3 is 13 residues. In nucleotides, the CDR3 is TGCGCCAGCAGCCAAGGTGTTGAAGAGACCCAGTACTTC. Protein: CASSQGVEETQYF.

The CDR3 sequence: CASSPRADSYEQYF. In DNA form, the CDR3 reads TGTGCCAGCAGCCCCCGGGCCGACTCCTACGAGCAGTACTTC. The chain uses TRBV7-2 and TRBJ2-7; D is ambiguous. The V gene lost 5 bases and the J gene lost 0 bases, with 11 bases spanning the gap. This CDR3 has 14 amino acids. Per the germline V gene, CDR1 is SGHTA and CDR2 is FQGNSA.

The chain recombines TRBV11-2 with TRBJ2-1, with D perhaps matching TRBD2 (6 bases). The length of the CDR3 is 16 residues. Germline V gene sequence: CDR1 SGHAT, CDR2 FQNNGV. V dropped 0 bases and J dropped 10 bases, with 19 bases sitting between them. In nucleotides, the CDR3 is TGTGCCAGCAGCTTAGATCTTCTAGGCGGGGCCCAAGAGCAGTTCTTC. Its protein product is CASSLDLLGGAQEQFF.

The chain has TRBV15 and TRBJ1-1; 7 nucleotides agree with TRBD1. The CDR3 runs 15 residues. Per the germline V gene, CDR1 is LNHNV and CDR2 is YYDKDF (reference sequence). After removal of 0 bases from V and 6 bases from J, the junction contained 7 bases not matched to a gene. The CDR3 coding sequence is TGTGCCACCAGCAGAGAAGGGGGCGGAGAGGCTGAAGCTTTCTTT. The encoded protein is CATSREGGGEAEAFF.

The genes are TRBV6-5 and TRBJ2-5; no reliable D call. Germline V CDR1 and CDR2: MNHEY, SVGAGI. The CDR3 extends over 13 amino acids. The germline V and J ends were trimmed by 7 bases and 1 base, with 10 bases remaining between them. CDR3 region: CASMGSTQETQYF. Here the CDR3 DNA reads TGTGCCAGCATGGGGTCTACCCAAGAGACCCAGTACTTC.

The genes are TRBV2 and TRBJ1-6; no definite D call. The V end lost 3 bases, the J end lost 7 bases, and 1 base lay between the germline ends. The germline V gene encodes CDR1 SNHLY and CDR2 FYNNEI. The CDR3 loop spans 11 amino acids. CDR3 protein: CASSENSPLHF. CDR3 bases: TGTGCCAGCAGTGAGAATTCACCCCTCCACTTT.

This clone was detected only once. The V gene is TRBV19, the J gene TRBJ1-2, with D perhaps matching TRBD1 (6 bases). V was pared by 5 bases and J by 2 bases, with 18 bases between. The CDR3 length is 16 residues. Germline CDR1 LNHDA, CDR2 SQIVND (reference sequence). CDR3 loop: CASSPLRGAINYGYTF. The CDR3 DNA reads as TGTGCCAGTAGTCCCCTCCGGGGGGCAATAAACTATGGCTACACCTTC.

The V call is TRBV15, the J call TRBJ2-3; D remains ambiguous. V was shortened by 0 bases and J by 3 bases, with 7 bases between the two germline ends. The V gene's germline CDR1 is LNHNV and CDR2 YYDKDF (reference sequence). This CDR3 comprises 14 residues. As DNA, the CDR3 is TGTGCCACCAGCAGAGACCTGGGGACAGATACGCAGTATTTT. As protein: CATSRDLGTDTQYF.

In its sample, this clone ranks as medium-sized. The J gene is TRBJ1-2, the V gene TRBV2, with 9 nucleotides matching TRBD1. CDR1 SNHLY and CDR2 FYNNEI come from the germline V gene. The CDR3 is 17 amino acids. The V and J ends lost 3 bases and 2 bases, in that order; junction bases with no gene match: 10. The CDR3 DNA sequence: TGTGCCAGCAGTGACCGGGACAGGGCCCGGGGGAACTATGGCTACACCTTC. This codes for CASSDRDRARGNYGYTF. Supplemented by reference TRBV2 and TRBJ1-2, the full variable domain reads EPEVTQTPSHQVTQMGQEVILRCVPISNHLYFYWYRQILGQKVEFLVSFYNNEISEKSEIFDDQFSVERPDGSNFTLKIRSTKLEDSAMYFCASSDRDRARGNYGYTFGSGTRLTVV.

The V gene is TRBV9, the J gene TRBJ1-6; 8 positions agree with TRBD1. Trimming took 3 bases from V and 10 from J; bases not matched to a gene: 6. The CDR3 is made up of 14 amino acids. Germline V CDR1 and CDR2: SGDLS, YYNGEE. CDR3 bases: TGTGCCAGCAGCGACCAGGGGGCAGGGTCACCCCTCCACTTT. Encoded protein: CASSDQGAGSPLHF.

This sequence joins TRBV6-6 and TRBJ2-1; possible D gene TRBD2, 5 bases. Germline V lookup: CDR1 MNHNY, CDR2 SVGAGI (reference sequence). Trimming removed 10 bases from V and 8 bases from J, with 21 bases in between. The CDR3 contains 14 residues. The CDR3 sequence is CATRSGLARDEQFF. CDR3 bases: TGTGCCACCAGGTCCGGACTGGCAAGGGATGAGCAGTTCTTC.

The chain is built from TRBV10-2 and TRBJ1-6; D call uncertain. The CDR3 totals 17 residues. In germline, CDR1 is WSHSY, CDR2 SAAADI. V dropped 8 bases and J dropped 0 bases, with 17 bases sitting between them. In nucleotides, the CDR3 is TGCGCCAGCTCGAGGGAATCCTTTAGCTCCTATAATTCACCCCTCCACTTT. This codes for CASSRESFSSYNSPLHF.

The chain carries TRBV9 and TRBJ2-7, with a possible D match to TRBD1 (5 bases). Germline V gives CDR1 SGDLS, CDR2 YYNGEE. The CDR3 is 15 amino acids. The V end was cut by 2 bases, the J end by 0 bases, with 12 bases between. For the CDR3, the DNA is TGTGCCAGCAGCGTTGGGGCCTCCAGCTCCTACGAGCAGTACTTC. Encoded protein: CASSVGASSSYEQYF.